Listed below are T cell receptor beta chains from one sample, sequenced in a study of beta chain features in type 1 diabetes. The data were produced by immunoSEQ multiplex PCR, yet TCRdb's version contains in-frame clones alone and is incomplete. In the table there are around 280,000 clones, about 15% of which are singletons. The source material was naive CD4+ T cells from blood. Source of these receptors: a man in his late teens or twenties with type 1 diabetes. CDR3s leave out the opening cysteine and the closing phenylalanine or tryptophan. Size is stated for part of the rows, as once, few or many counts, or as a class when the clone is expanded.

V: TRBV9
size: -
J: TRBJ1-2
CDR3: ASSVDGGNYGYT

V: TRBV29-1
size: few
J: TRBJ1-2
CDR3: SAPEDRGNYGYT

V: TRBV28
size: -
J: TRBJ2-3
CDR3: ASSGGGLFTDTQY

V: TRBV4-2
size: few
J: TRBJ1-6
CDR3: ASSPGTGPIHLH

V: TRBV5-1
size: -
J: TRBJ2-2
CDR3: ASSLTGNTGELF

V: TRBV5-1
size: -
J: TRBJ2-1
CDR3: ASSLWRLAGTNEQF

V: TRBV29-1
size: many
J: TRBJ2-5
CDR3: SARLAEGTQY

V: TRBV25-1
size: few
J: TRBJ2-2
CDR3: ASSEFPGMSNTGELF

V: TRBV28
size: few
J: TRBJ2-3
CDR3: ASSYRTSPRGAQY

V: TRBV18
size: -
J: TRBJ2-7
CDR3: ASSLGAGVYEQY

V: TRBV5-1
size: few
J: TRBJ2-7
CDR3: ASSFLASGTYEQY

V: TRBV7-2
size: -
J: TRBJ1-2
CDR3: ASSLMMAREDGYT

V: TRBV14
size: -
J: TRBJ1-2
CDR3: ASSQRRPTNYGYT

V: TRBV6-5
size: -
J: TRBJ2-1
CDR3: ASSPSGGGNEQF

V: TRBV4-2
size: few
J: TRBJ2-1
CDR3: ASSFSGPYNEQF

V: TRBV9
size: -
J: TRBJ2-1
CDR3: ASSVERGNYNEQF

V: TRBV28
size: -
J: TRBJ1-1
CDR3: ASSLKRRLMNTEAF

V: TRBV10-3
size: -
J: TRBJ2-2
CDR3: AIRPGQGGGELF

V: TRBV30
size: -
J: TRBJ1-5
CDR3: AWSLTGSRPQH

V: TRBV7-2
size: -
J: TRBJ2-7
CDR3: ASGRTGALRSYEQY

V: TRBV21-1
size: -
J: TRBJ2-7
CDR3: ASSILSRD

V: TRBV28
size: -
J: TRBJ2-6
CDR3: ASSLRQGPSA

V: TRBV6-5
size: few
J: TRBJ2-7
CDR3: ASSGGQPSYEQY

V: TRBV9
size: -
J: TRBJ2-7
CDR3: ASSALGTATYEQY

V: TRBV5-1
size: -
J: TRBJ1-2
CDR3: ASSSSMTGDGGYT

V: TRBV18
size: -
J: TRBJ2-5
CDR3: ASSWRRAETQY

V: TRBV2
size: -
J: TRBJ2-2
CDR3: ASSVGLAGGNGELF

V: TRBV30
size: few
J: TRBJ2-7
CDR3: AWGGSYEQY

V: TRBV19
size: -
J: TRBJ2-2
CDR3: ASGTVFGGELF

V: TRBV5-1
size: few
J: TRBJ1-1
CDR3: ASRQEMNTEAF